The 6 T cell receptor beta chains reported below all come from one sample, sequenced in a study of radiotherapy plus CTLA-4 blockade in lung cancer. The protocol was immunoSEQ multiplex PCR, while the TCRdb copy is restricted to in-frame clones and leaves out a portion. The table lists roughly 48,000 clones, roughly four fifths of them singletons. The specimen comprised peripheral blood, sampled from a patient treated with radiotherapy plus ipilimumab. These TCRs come from a human donor with non-small cell lung cancer who had stable disease on radiotherapy plus ipilimumab.

This chain connects TRBV28 to TRBJ2-1; weak D call: TRBD1 (6 bases). Germline-derived CDR1 and CDR2 are MDHEN and SYDVKM. CDR3 length: 17 residues. Trimming took 2 bases from V and 0 from J, leaving 14 bases between them. The CDR3 region is CASSLPDSAASYNEQFF. The CDR3 bases are TGTGCCAGCAGTTTACCGGACAGTGCAGCCTCCTACAATGAGCAGTTCTTC.

The chain has TRBV4-2 and TRBJ2-7; 8 bases fit TRBD1. J lost 6 bases, V lost 0 bases, and 16 bases had no gene match. The length of the CDR3 is 18 residues. Germline CDR1 is LGHNA and CDR2 is YNFKEQ. The CDR3 DNA reads TGTGCCAGCAGCCAAGAAGCCTCATGCCGGACAGGGTTTTGCGAGCAGTACTTC. It specifies CASSQEASCRTGFCEQYF.

The chain joins TRBV5-4 to TRBJ2-7; 8 positions agree with TRBD2. The germline gives CDR1 SGHNT, CDR2 YYREEE (reference sequence). CDR3 length equals 15 residues. Trimming at V came to 0 bases and at J to 3 bases, leaving 5 bases not matched to a gene. CDR3 bases: TGTGCCAGCAGCTTGGATGCGGGGGGACTCTACGAGCAGTACTTC. Translated, it gives CASSLDAGGLYEQYF. The variable domain in full, with the rest retrieved from reference TRBV5-4 and TRBJ2-7, is ETGVTQSPTHLIKTRGQQVTLRCSSQSGHNTVSWYQQALGQGPQFIFQYYREEENGRGNFPPRFSGLQFPNYSSELNVNALELDDSALYLCASSLDAGGLYEQYFGPGTRLTVT.

The chain employs TRBV28 and TRBJ1-1, with TRBD1 as a possible D gene (6 bases). Germline lookup yields CDR1 MDHEN and CDR2 SYDVKM. Trimming shortened V by 10 bases and J by 0 bases, and 18 bases separated the two germline ends. The CDR3 extends over 15 amino acids. The CDR3 sequence is CATWGREGLNTEAFF. The CDR3 region has the DNA TGTGCCACTTGGGGGCGGGAGGGTTTGAACACTGAAGCTTTCTTT.

The chain joins TRBV4-3 to TRBJ1-1; D gene uncertain. The germline V and J ends were trimmed by 2 bases and 0 bases, with 10 bases remaining between them. The germline V gene has CDR1 LGHNA and CDR2 YSLEER. There are 15 residues in the CDR3. This CDR3 is CASSQWVAVNTEAFF. The CDR3 DNA reads as TGCGCCAGCAGCCAATGGGTGGCGGTGAACACTGAAGCTTTCTTT.

V usage is TRBV10-3 and J usage is TRBJ2-2, with TRBD1 matching 8 bases. Germline V gene lookup returns CDR1 ENHRY and CDR2 SYGVKD. This CDR3 is built from 14 residues. V lost 10 bases and J lost 2; bases outside the gene matches: 6. The CDR3 DNA follows: TGTGCCACCCTGGCAGGGGGCAACACCGGGGAGCTGTTTTTT. This gives the protein CATLAGGNTGELFF.